A selection of T cell receptor beta chains follows, all from one sample in a study of T-cell reconstitution after alpha-beta-depleted transplantation in children. TCRdb recomputed calls from the PCR reads with MiXCR, one row per CDR3 protein. The data hold about 980,000 distinct CDR3 sequences, with 25% to 35% observed a single time. The material was PBMCs, mostly from graft donor cells, obtained 360 days after TCRalphabeta/CD19-depleted stem cell transplant. All receptors come from a boy less than two years old who had a stem cell transplant for SCID, so the T cells may come from the graft donor. The CDR3 runs from the conserved cysteine through the conserved F or W. D genes are given only for firm matches. Rows give clone size only sometimes, using once, few, many, or a class for an expanded clone.

TRBD2	TRBV6-2/TRBV6-3	TRBJ2-5	NA	CASSYSPSGGAGETQYF	TGTGCCAGCAGTTACTCGCCTAGCGGGGGGGCAGGAGAGACCCAGTACTTC
NA	TRBV4-1	TRBJ1-1	few	CASSQGGNRAFF	TGCGCCAGCAGCCAGGGGGGGAATCGGGCTTTCTTT
NA	TRBV29-1	TRBJ2-7	many	CSACERGPHEQYF	TGCAGCGCTTGCGAGAGGGGACCTCACGAGCAGTACTTC
NA	TRBV20-1	TRBJ2-7	NA	CSVTTVRGSYEQYF	TGCAGTGTGACGACCGTTCGAGGCTCCTACGAGCAGTACTTC
NA	TRBV12-3/TRBV12-4	TRBJ1-6	NA	CASSAPGAIGSPLHF	TGTGCCAGCAGTGCCCCGGGGGCCATAGGTTCACCCCTCCACTTT
NA	TRBV7-9	TRBJ2-7	few	CASSLLPSYEQYF	TGTGCCAGCAGCCTCCTACCTTCCTACGAGCAGTACTTC
TRBD1	TRBV5-1	TRBJ2-5	NA	CASSLSWGTGQETQYF	TGCGCCAGCAGCTTGTCTTGGGGGACAGGACAAGAGACCCAGTACTTC
TRBD2	TRBV7-9	TRBJ2-1	few	CASSPASGVNEQFF	TGTGCCAGCAGCCCCGCTAGCGGGGTCAATGAGCAGTTCTTC
TRBD2	TRBV12-3/TRBV12-4	TRBJ2-7	NA	CASSRTTSGGDYEQYF	TGTGCCAGCAGCCGTACGACCAGCGGGGGGGATTACGAGCAGTACTTC
NA	TRBV18	TRBJ1-1	NA	CASSPLQRMNTEAFF	TGTGCCAGCTCACCATTACAAAGGATGAATACTGAAGCTTTCTTT
NA	TRBV4-1	TRBJ1-2	NA	CASSQDVRVNYGYTF	TGCGCCAGCAGCCAAGACGTCAGGGTGAACTATGGCTACACCTTC
NA	TRBV25-1	TRBJ2-2	few	CASSGPAILWTGELFF	TGTGCCAGCAGTGGACCAGCGATATTGTGGACCGGGGAGCTGTTTTTT
NA	TRBV20-1	TRBJ1-2	NA	CSARGRLPYGYTF	TGCAGTGCTAGAGGGCGACTACCCTATGGCTACACCTTC
NA	TRBV20-1	TRBJ2-1	few	CSAKEGSTQNEQFF	TGCAGTGCTAAGGAGGGGTCGACCCAAAATGAGCAGTTCTTC
NA	TRBV5-1	TRBJ2-3	few	CASSLDWGQAQYF	TGCGCCAGCAGCCTGGACTGGGGCCAGGCGCAGTATTTT
NA	TRBV4-1	TRBJ2-7	once	CASSQGVADYEQYF	TGCGCCAGCAGCCAGGGGGTCGCGGACTACGAGCAGTACTTC
NA	TRBV5-5	TRBJ1-1	NA	CASSLVYLGRGNTEAFF	TGTGCCAGCAGCTTGGTTTATTTAGGCAGGGGGAACACTGAAGCTTTCTTT
NA	TRBV20-1	TRBJ1-1	few	CSARHGVALNTEAFF	TGCAGTGCGCGTCACGGTGTTGCCCTCAACACTGAAGCTTTCTTT
NA	TRBV6-1	TRBJ2-4	few	CASSPQWGDRRYF	TGTGCCAGCAGTCCCCAATGGGGAGATCGCCGCTACTTC
TRBD2	TRBV5-8	TRBJ2-1	NA	CASSPDRLAGAPPEQFF	TGTGCCAGCAGCCCCGACAGACTAGCGGGGGCCCCTCCTGAGCAGTTCTTC
NA	TRBV7-2	TRBJ2-5	many	CASSLRQQETQYF	TGTGCCAGCAGCTTGAGGCAGCAAGAGACCCAGTACTTC
TRBD2	TRBV20-1	TRBJ2-1	NA	CSARALRRLAGASSYNEQFF	TGCAGTGCTAGAGCCCTTAGGCGACTAGCGGGCGCAAGCTCCTACAATGAGCAGTTCTTC
TRBD2	TRBV6-5	TRBJ2-3	few	CASSYRAGETAFTDTQYF	TGTGCCAGCAGTTACCGCGCGGGGGAGACAGCTTTCACAGATACGCAGTATTTT
NA	TRBV4-2	TRBJ2-3	few	CASSQDPVETDTQYF	TGTGCCAGCAGCCAAGACCCTGTAGAAACAGATACGCAGTATTTT
NA	TRBV4-2	TRBJ2-7	few	CASSQTRTGDYEQYF	TGTGCCAGCAGCCAAACCCGGACTGGCGACTACGAGCAGTACTTC
NA	TRBV12-3/TRBV12-4	TRBJ2-1	NA	CASSPQHNEQFF	TGTGCCAGCAGTCCCCAGCACAATGAGCAGTTCTTC
NA	TRBV20-1	TRBJ2-2	NA	CSAPTGGLYTGELFF	TGCAGTGCTCCAACCGGGGGCCTATACACCGGGGAGCTGTTTTTT
NA	TRBV29-1	TRBJ1-1	NA	CSAWDLGTEAFF	TGCAGCGCCTGGGATCTCGGGACTGAAGCTTTCTTT
TRBD2	TRBV7-9	TRBJ2-5	few	CASSGLARETQYF	TGTGCCAGCAGTGGACTAGCGCGAGAGACCCAGTACTTC
NA	TRBV29-1	TRBJ1-4	few	CSGGSRAPNEKLFF	TGCAGCGGTGGCTCCCGGGCTCCTAATGAAAAACTGTTTTTT
TRBD2	TRBV5-1	TRBJ2-1	NA	CASSLGTRVNEQFF	TGCGCCAGCAGCTTGGGGACTAGAGTCAATGAGCAGTTCTTC
NA	TRBV20-1	TRBJ2-2	few	CSASPGRNTGELFF	TGCAGTGCTAGTCCAGGGCGGAACACCGGGGAGCTGTTTTTT
TRBD1	TRBV7-9	TRBJ1-1	NA	CASHSQGVETEAFF	TGTGCCAGCCATTCCCAGGGGGTCGAGACTGAAGCTTTCTTT
NA	TRBV4-3	TRBJ2-7	few	CASSQDWLVTYEQYF	TGCGCCAGCAGCCAAGATTGGCTAGTCACCTACGAGCAGTACTTC
NA	TRBV5-1	TRBJ2-7	NA	CASSLFLSSGLYEQYF	TGCGCCAGCAGCTTGTTTTTGTCGTCAGGCCTCTACGAGCAGTACTTC
NA	TRBV7-2	TRBJ2-5	few	CASSRRGGQETQYF	TGTGCCAGCAGCCGGAGGGGGGGGCAAGAGACCCAGTACTTC
NA	TRBV27	TRBJ2-7	NA	CASSFGGNAYEQYF	TGTGCCAGCAGTTTTGGGGGGAACGCCTACGAGCAGTACTTC
NA	TRBV6-5	TRBJ1-4	NA	CASSMLETATNEKLFF	TGTGCCAGCAGCATGCTCGAGACAGCAACTAATGAAAAACTGTTTTTT
NA	TRBV24-1	TRBJ2-7	NA	CATSDHRPRDYEQYF	TGTGCCACCAGTGATCACCGCCCCAGGGATTACGAGCAGTACTTC
NA	TRBV29-1	TRBJ2-3	few	CSVDPPGRGFTDTQYF	TGCAGCGTGGATCCCCCCGGGCGGGGCTTCACAGATACGCAGTATTTT
NA	TRBV12-3/TRBV12-4	TRBJ2-2	NA	CASSIISKAGELFF	TGTGCCAGCAGTATAATATCCAAGGCCGGGGAGCTGTTTTTT
NA	TRBV12-3/TRBV12-4	TRBJ2-2	few	CASTSWGRSTGELFF	TGTGCCAGCACTTCGTGGGGGCGCAGCACCGGGGAGCTGTTTTTT
NA	TRBV10-3	TRBJ1-1	many	CAISEGYGAMNTEAFF	TGTGCCATCAGTGAGGGTTACGGAGCTATGAACACTGAAGCTTTCTTT